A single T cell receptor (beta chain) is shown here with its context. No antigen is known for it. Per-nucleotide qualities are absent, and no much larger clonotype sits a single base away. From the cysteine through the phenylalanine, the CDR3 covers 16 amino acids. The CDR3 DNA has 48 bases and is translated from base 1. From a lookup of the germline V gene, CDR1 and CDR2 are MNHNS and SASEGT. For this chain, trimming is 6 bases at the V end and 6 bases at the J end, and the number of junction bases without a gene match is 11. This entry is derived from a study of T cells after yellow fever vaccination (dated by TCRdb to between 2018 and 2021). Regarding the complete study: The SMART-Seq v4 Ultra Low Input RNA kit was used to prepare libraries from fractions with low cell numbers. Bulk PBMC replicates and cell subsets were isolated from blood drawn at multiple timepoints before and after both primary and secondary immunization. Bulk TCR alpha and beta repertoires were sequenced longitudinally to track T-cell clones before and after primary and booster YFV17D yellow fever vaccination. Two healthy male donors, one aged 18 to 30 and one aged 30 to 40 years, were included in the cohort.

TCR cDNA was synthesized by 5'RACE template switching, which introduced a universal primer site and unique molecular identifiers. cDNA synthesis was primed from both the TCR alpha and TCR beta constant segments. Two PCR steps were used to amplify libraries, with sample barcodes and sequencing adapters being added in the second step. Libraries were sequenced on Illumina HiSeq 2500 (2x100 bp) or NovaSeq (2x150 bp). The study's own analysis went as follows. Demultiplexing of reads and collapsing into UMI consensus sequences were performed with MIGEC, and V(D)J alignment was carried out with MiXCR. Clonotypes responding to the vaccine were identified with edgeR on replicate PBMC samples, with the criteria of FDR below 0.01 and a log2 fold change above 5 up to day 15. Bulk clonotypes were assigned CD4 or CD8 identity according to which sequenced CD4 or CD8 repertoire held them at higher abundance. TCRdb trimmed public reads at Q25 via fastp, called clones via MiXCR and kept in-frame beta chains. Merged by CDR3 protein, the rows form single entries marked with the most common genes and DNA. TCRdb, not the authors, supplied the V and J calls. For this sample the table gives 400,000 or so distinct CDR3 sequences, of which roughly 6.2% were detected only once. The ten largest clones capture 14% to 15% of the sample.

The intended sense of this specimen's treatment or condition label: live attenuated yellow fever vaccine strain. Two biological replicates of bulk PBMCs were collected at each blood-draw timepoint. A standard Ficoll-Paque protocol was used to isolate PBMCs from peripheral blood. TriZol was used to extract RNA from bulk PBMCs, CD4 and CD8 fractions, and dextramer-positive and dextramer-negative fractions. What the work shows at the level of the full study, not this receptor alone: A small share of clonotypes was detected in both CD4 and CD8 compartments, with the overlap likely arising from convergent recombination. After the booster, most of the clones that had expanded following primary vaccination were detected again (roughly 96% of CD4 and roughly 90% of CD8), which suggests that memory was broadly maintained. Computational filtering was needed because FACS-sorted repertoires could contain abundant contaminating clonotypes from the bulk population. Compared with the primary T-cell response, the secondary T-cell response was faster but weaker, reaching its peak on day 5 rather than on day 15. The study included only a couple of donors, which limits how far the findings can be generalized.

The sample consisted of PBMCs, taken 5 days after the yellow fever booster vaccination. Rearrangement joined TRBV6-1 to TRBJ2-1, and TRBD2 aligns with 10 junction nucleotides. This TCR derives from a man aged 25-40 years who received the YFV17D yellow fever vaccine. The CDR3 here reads CASRQTAGGPGNEQFF. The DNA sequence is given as TGTGCCAGCAGGCAAACAGCGGGAGGGCCTGGCAATGAGCAGTTCTTC.